The clone carrying this TCR beta chain came up many times. Its matching antigen is unknown. Mouse names are used for the genes. The missing CDR3 end, 4 residues past where the read stops, is filled in from the germline J gene. Trimming removed 1 base from V and 0 bases from J, with 8 bases in between. This CDR3 is built from 15 residues. Germline V lookup: CDR1 MSHET, CDR2 SYDVDS. The record originates from a study of CD8+ T cells in alopecia areata. Across the whole study: Grafts of skin from C3H/HeJ donors aged roughly 6-13 months with spontaneous alopecia went to female C3H/HeJ mice aged about 6-10 weeks.

The study, taken as a whole, reports: Lesional scalp, especially alopecia totalis/universalis, showed higher clonality than normal scalp. Possibly as an HLA-related effect, TCR sharing across patients appeared less clear than in mice. Scalp sequencing captures resident alphabeta T cells of normal skin too.

It was cDNA, reverse transcribed from extracted RNA, that served as the sequencing template. TCRdb's copy holds only in-frame clones and misses some; the assay was immunoSEQ multiplex PCR. This sample comprises around 1,300 clones, none seen once only. The sequencing input was lesional skin. The chain employs TRBV29 and TRBJ2-3; a possible D gene is TRBD2 (6 bases). This sequence was found in a C3H/HeJ mouse with alopecia areata. MHC haplotype of the mouse line: H2-k. The DNA read from the CDR3 is TGTGCTAGCAGTTTATTAGGGACTAGTGCAGAA. Protein: CASSLLGTSAE. The CDR3, in full, reads CASSLLGTSAETLYF.